This T cell receptor (beta chain) was captured by sequencing in a study of T-cell reconstitution after alpha-beta-depleted transplantation in children. Study observations and caveats: TCRbeta diversity was high at day 60 in some patients (a result of surviving recipient T cells and thymic progenitors). One year after transplant, T-cell counts and diversity came mostly from newly produced T cells. Alpha-beta T cells present about two months after transplant were reported to originate from several hundred expanded graft clones.

Germline CDR1 reads SEHNR; CDR2 reads FQNEAQ (reference sequence). This CDR3 spans 15 amino acids. The V gene lost 2 bases and the J gene lost 4 bases, with 12 bases spanning the gap. Regarding this clonotype: Its antigen is not identified.

Unique molecular identifiers featured in how the TCRbeta library was prepared. TCRdb analysed the PCR reads with MiXCR anew, one entry per CDR3 protein. The sample holds around 490,000 distinct CDR3 sequences, about an eighth seen once. This sequence joins TRBV7-9 and TRBJ2-1, with D perhaps TRBD1 (5 bases). This specimen consisted of PBMCs, mostly from graft donor cells, obtained 180 days after TCRalphabeta/CD19-depleted stem cell transplant. The receptor's source is a female patient younger than 10 who had a stem cell transplant for aplastic anemia, so the T cells may come from the graft donor. CDR3 sequence: CASSLQGMIYNEQFF. The CDR3 region has the DNA TGTGCCAGCAGCTTACAGGGTATGATATACAATGAGCAGTTCTTC.